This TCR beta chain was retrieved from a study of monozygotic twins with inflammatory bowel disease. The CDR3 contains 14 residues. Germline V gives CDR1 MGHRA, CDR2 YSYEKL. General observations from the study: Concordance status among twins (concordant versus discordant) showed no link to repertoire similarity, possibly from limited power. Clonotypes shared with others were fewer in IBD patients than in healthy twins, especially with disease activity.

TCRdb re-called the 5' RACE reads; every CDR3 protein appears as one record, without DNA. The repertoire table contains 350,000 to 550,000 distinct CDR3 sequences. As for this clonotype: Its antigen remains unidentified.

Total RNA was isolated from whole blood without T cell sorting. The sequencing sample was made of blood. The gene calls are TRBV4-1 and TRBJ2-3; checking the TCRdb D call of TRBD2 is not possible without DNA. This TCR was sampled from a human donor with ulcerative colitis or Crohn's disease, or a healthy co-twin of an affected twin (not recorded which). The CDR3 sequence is CASSPAGRRDTQYF.